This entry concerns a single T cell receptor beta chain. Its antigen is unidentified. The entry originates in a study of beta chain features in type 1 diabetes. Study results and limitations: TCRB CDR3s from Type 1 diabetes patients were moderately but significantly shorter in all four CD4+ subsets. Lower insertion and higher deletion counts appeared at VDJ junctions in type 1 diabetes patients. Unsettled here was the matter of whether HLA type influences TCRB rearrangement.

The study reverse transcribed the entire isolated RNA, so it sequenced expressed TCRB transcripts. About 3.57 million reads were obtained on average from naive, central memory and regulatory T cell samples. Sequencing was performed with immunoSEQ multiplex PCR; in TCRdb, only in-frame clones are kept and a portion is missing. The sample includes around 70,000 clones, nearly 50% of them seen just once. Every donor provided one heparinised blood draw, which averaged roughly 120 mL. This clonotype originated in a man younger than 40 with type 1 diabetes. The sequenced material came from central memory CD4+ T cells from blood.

CDR3 sequence reads: CASVNPGTSQNIQYF. The DNA for the CDR3 is TGTGCCAGCGTAAATCCCGGGACTAGTCAAAACATTCAGTACTTC. The chain uses TRBV6-5 and TRBJ2-4; TRBD2 agrees at 8 bases. Germline CDR1 MNHEY, CDR2 SVGAGI. This CDR3 is built from 15 residues. V shed 8 bases and J 5 bases; nucleotides not matched to a gene: 11.